This TCR beta chain originates from a study of Ad26.COV2.S vaccination and SARS-CoV-2 variants. Treatment described: around 19 received Ad26.COV2.S at low or high dose, single or two shots; about 5 received placebo; per-sample allocation not given. Material that was analyzed had been drawn on day 63 after the first vaccine or placebo injection. Sequencing used immunoSEQ multiplex PCR; TCRdb keeps in-frame clones, though not all of them. Of 440,000 or so clones listed, approximately 90% are singletons. Source: peripheral blood, taken in a trial of Ad26.COV2.S vaccine versus placebo. The origin of this receptor is a person aged 18-60 years who received the Ad26.COV2.S COVID-19 vaccine or a placebo.

The chain's CDR3 is CASSLVGSHVEQFF. The CDR3 nucleotides read TGTGCCAGCAGTCTTGTGGGCTCGCATGTTGAGCAGTTCTTC. This chain connects TRBV6-6 to TRBJ2-1; D is undetermined. The CDR3 has 14 residues. Trimming shortened V by 5 bases and J by 9 bases, and 17 bases separated the two germline ends. Germline lookup yields CDR1 MNHNY and CDR2 SVGAGI (reference sequence).